This passage covers 28 T cell receptor beta chains from one sample sequenced in a study of Graves' ophthalmopathy and Graves' hyperthyroidism. Amplification targeted the TCR beta CDR3 regions, with RNA transcripts as the source material. An initial RT-PCR round employing HTBI primers preceded a second-round multiplex PCR. TCRdb independently ran MiXCR on the multiplex PCR reads; one entry per CDR3 protein. Of roughly 160,000 distinct CDR3 sequences listed, around 40% are singletons. The source material was peripheral blood. The receptors shown here come from a man aged 25 to 40 with Graves' ophthalmopathy.

The chain recombines TRBV29-1 with TRBJ2-5, with D possibly TRBD2 on 6 matching bases. From germline, CDR1 is SQVTM and CDR2 ANQGSEA. Trimming shortened V by 7 bases and J by 7 bases, and 22 bases separated the two germline ends. The CDR3 covers 14 residues. CDR3 loop: CSALGSGPSGTQYF. In DNA form, the CDR3 reads TGCAGCGCCCTTGGTAGCGGCCCGTCAGGGACCCAGTACTTC.

This clonotype came up many times. This rearrangement joins TRBV11-2 to TRBJ2-2; no firm D call. CDR3 size: 12 residues. Germline V gene data show CDR1 as SGHAT and CDR2 as FQNNGV. V was pared by 4 bases and J by 7 bases, with 7 bases between. The CDR3 loop reads CASSYVRGELFF. The CDR3 DNA follows: TGTGCCAGCAGCTACGTCCGCGGGGAGCTGTTTTTT.

V usage is TRBV24-1 and J usage is TRBJ1-5; perhaps TRBD1 as D (6 bases). The CDR3 length is 16 residues. The germline CDR1 and CDR2 sequences are KGHDR and SFDVKD. V lost 6 bases, J lost 0 bases, and 14 bases lay in between. The CDR3 sequence: CATSRGGGNSNQPQHF. CDR3 coding DNA: TGTGCCACCAGTAGGGGAGGGGGTAATAGCAATCAGCCCCAGCATTTT.

The chain joins TRBV6-2 or TRBV6-3 to TRBJ1-3, with 7 bases fitting TRBD1. There are 15 residues in the CDR3. V shed 2 bases, J shed 2 bases, and the junction held 3 bases outside the gene matches. The germline V gene has CDR1 MNHEY and CDR2 SVGEGT. The CDR3 nucleotides read TGTGCCAGCAGTTACACCGGGACAGCTGGAAACACCATATATTTT. Its translation: CASSYTGTAGNTIYF.

The chain recombines TRBV28 with TRBJ1-1; 9 positions agree with TRBD1. This CDR3 has 16 residues. Germline assignment: CDR1 MDHEN and CDR2 SYDVKM. V was pared by 4 bases and J by 3 bases, with 9 bases of the junction left unmatched. CDR3: CASSSDRGAIDTEAFF. DNA for the CDR3: TGTGCCAGCAGTTCGGACAGGGGAGCCATTGACACTGAAGCTTTCTTT.

This chain links TRBV20-1 with TRBJ1-1; the D is unclear. The CDR3 spans 12 residues. CDR1 is DFQATT, CDR2 SNEGSKA, per germline (reference sequence). Trimming removed 6 bases from V and 1 base from J, with 9 bases in between. In nucleotides, the CDR3 is TGCAGTGCCAAGGGAGGGAACACTGAAGCTTTCTTT. It translates to CSAKGGNTEAFF.

This clonotype was recorded at least ten times. The V and J genes are TRBV20-1 and TRBJ1-2; 12 nucleotides agree with TRBD1. The trim removed 5 bases at V and 6 bases at J, leaving 13 bases unmatched. The CDR3 spans 16 residues. Looked up from germline, CDR1 is DFQATT and CDR2 is SNEGSKA (reference sequence). CDR3 nucleotide sequence: TGCAGTGCTGCAAAGGGGGGACAGGGGGCGAGTGATGGCTACACCTTC. Its translation is CSAAKGGQGASDGYTF.

This clonotype was counted once. The rearrangement uses TRBV6-5 and TRBJ2-5; no firm D call. Trimming took 2 bases from V and 5 from J, leaving 9 bases between them. Germline-derived CDR1 and CDR2 are MNHEY and SVGAGI. This CDR3 contains 13 residues. The CDR3 sequence is CASSYVSGETQYF. CDR3 coding DNA: TGTGCCAGCAGTTACGTGAGTGGGGAGACCCAGTACTTC.

There are many counts of this clonotype. The V and J genes are TRBV7-2 and TRBJ2-7; D ambiguous. Per germline, CDR1 SGHTA and CDR2 FQGNSA. The length of the CDR3 is 13 residues. V lost 5 bases, J lost 4 bases, and 12 bases lay in between. This CDR3 reads CASSPRRTYEQYF. The DNA for the CDR3 is TGTGCCAGCAGCCCCAGACGGACGTACGAGCAGTACTTC.

Only one count was recorded for this clonotype. The rearrangement uses TRBV20-1 and TRBJ2-5, with D hard to call. Trimming removed 0 bases from V and 5 bases from J, with 16 bases in between. The germline CDR1 and CDR2 sequences are DFQATT and SNEGSKA (reference sequence). CDR3 length: 15 amino acids. CDR3 in amino acids: CSARDEADRRETQYF. CDR3 in DNA: TGCAGTGCTAGAGATGAGGCAGACCGACGGGAGACCCAGTACTTC.

This chain uses TRBV28 with TRBJ1-5, with 9 positions matching TRBD1. Germline loops: CDR1 MDHEN, CDR2 SYDVKM. The CDR3 sequence is 16 residues long. Unmatched junction bases numbered 11, after V lost 6 bases and J lost 5 bases. CDR3 DNA sequence: TGTGCCAGCAGAGAAAACCGGGACAGGGTTGATCAGCCCCAGCATTTT. Protein product: CASRENRDRVDQPQHF. The full variable domain, completed using reference TRBV28 and TRBJ1-5, is DVKVTQSSRYLVKRTGEKVFLECVQDMDHENMFWYRQDPGLGLRLIYFSYDVKMKEKGDIPEGYSVSREKKERFSLILESASTNQTSMYLCASRENRDRVDQPQHFGDGTRLSIL.

The chain joins TRBV12-3 or TRBV12-4 to TRBJ2-7, with a possible D match to TRBD2 (5 bases). The CDR3 consists of 15 residues. V was cut by 3 bases and J by 2 bases, with 14 bases left in between. The CDR3 loop is CASSLGDPRAYEQYF. CDR3 nucleotide sequence: TGTGCCAGCAGTTTGGGAGACCCCCGGGCCTACGAGCAGTACTTC.

This clonotype has ten or more counts. The rearrangement uses TRBV6-5 and TRBJ1-2; D may be TRBD1 (6 bases). The V and J ends lost 0 bases and 0 bases respectively, with 8 bases between them. CDR3 length: 15 residues. The germline V gene encodes CDR1 MNHEY and CDR2 SVGAGI. The CDR3, as DNA: TGTGCCAGCAGTTACTCGACAGGAGCTAACTATGGCTACACCTTC. Its translation is CASSYSTGANYGYTF.

In its sample, this clonotype was seen many times. J is TRBJ2-7 and V is TRBV6-2 or TRBV6-3; 7 nucleotides agree with TRBD1. This CDR3 is 14 amino acids long. Germline CDR1 MNHEY, CDR2 SVGEGT. J gave up 3 bases and V 6 bases, and 8 bases lay outside the gene matches. The DNA for the CDR3 is TGTGCCAGCAGCCCAGGACAGGAGAGCTACGAGCAGTACTTC. It encodes CASSPGQESYEQYF.

This clonotype has ten or more counts. The chain couples TRBV18 to TRBJ1-3; 8 positions match TRBD1. Germline V gene sequence: CDR1 KGHSH, CDR2 LQKENI. V shed 6 bases and J 0 bases; nucleotides not matched to a gene: 7. The CDR3 runs to 16 residues. The DNA of the CDR3 is TGTGCCAGCTCGACCGGGACAGGCTACTCTGGAAACACCATATATTTT. The encoded protein is CASSTGTGYSGNTIYF.

The chain has TRBV6-5 and TRBJ2-7; D call uncertain. Germline-derived CDR1 and CDR2 are MNHEY and SVGAGI. Trimming removed 2 bases at V and 2 bases at J, with 10 bases between. The CDR3 sequence is 14 residues long. DNA of the CDR3: TGTGCCAGCAGTTACACCGAACTCACCTACGAGCAGTACTTC. Residues: CASSYTELTYEQYF.

The rearrangement joins TRBV29-1 to TRBJ1-1, with D perhaps matching TRBD1 (5 bases). Looked up from germline, CDR1 is SQVTM and CDR2 is ANQGSEA. The V and J ends lost 3 bases and 4 bases respectively, with 15 bases between them. This CDR3 is built from 14 residues. The CDR3 protein is CSVEGVRESTEAFF. The CDR3 coding sequence is TGCAGCGTTGAGGGGGTCAGGGAGAGCACTGAAGCTTTCTTT.

This clonotype was observed at least ten times. CDR3 in amino acids: CASTPGVGGQSYGYTF. The CDR3 bases are TGTGCCAGCACACCAGGGGTGGGGGGACAGAGCTATGGCTACACCTTC. The chain links TRBV7-2 to TRBJ1-2; 7 nucleotides line up with TRBD1. The CDR3 loop spans 16 amino acids. The junction had 15 bases not matched to a gene; V was cut back by 7 bases and J by 4 bases. CDR1 is SGHTA, CDR2 FQGNSA, per germline.

The chain carries TRBV30 and TRBJ1-1; tentative D call: TRBD1 (5 bases). The V and J ends lost 3 bases and 3 bases respectively, with 14 bases between them. This CDR3 has 14 amino acids. The germline V gene encodes CDR1 GTSNPN and CDR2 SVGIG (reference sequence). CDR3 DNA sequence: TGTGCCTGGAGGACGCGGGGCGGATACACTGAAGCTTTCTTT. Translation: CAWRTRGGYTEAFF.

The V call is TRBV28, the J call TRBJ1-1; D remains ambiguous. V was cut by 8 bases and J by 7 bases, with 11 bases left in between. The CDR3 covers 11 residues. From germline, CDR1 is MDHEN and CDR2 SYDVKM. The CDR3 region is CASVTRIEAFF. CDR3 sequence (DNA): TGTGCCAGCGTTACTCGTATTGAAGCTTTCTTT.

This chain joins TRBV20-1 and TRBJ1-2, with 7 bases identical to TRBD1. The length of the CDR3 is 15 residues. Germline trimming cut 3 bases from V and 7 bases from J; bases unmatched to any gene: 14. Germline CDR1 and CDR2: DFQATT and SNEGSKA (reference sequence). CDR3 nucleotides: TGCAGTGCTAGGAGGGCCCAAACAGGGGAGAGTGGCTACACCTTC. This translates into CSARRAQTGESGYTF.

This clonotype occurred a few times. The chain carries TRBV7-6 and TRBJ1-2; D unclear. Germline V CDR1 and CDR2: SGHVS, FNYEAQ. CDR3 length: 15 residues. Trimming removed 1 base from V and 2 bases from J, with 11 bases in between. CDR3 coding DNA: TGTGCCAGCAGCTTAGTGCTCAGACCAAACTATGGCTACACCTTC. Amino acids: CASSLVLRPNYGYTF.

This clonotype showed up many times. The chain carries TRBV14 and TRBJ2-7, with D unresolved. CDR3 size: 12 residues. Germline V CDR1 and CDR2: SGHDN, FVKESK. V lost 5 bases, J lost 6 bases, and 11 bases lay in between. CDR3 in DNA: TGTGCCAGCAGCTTCGTACCCGGCGAGCAGTACTTC. It translates to CASSFVPGEQYF.

This clonotype was recorded at least ten times. The chain combines TRBV12-3 or TRBV12-4 with TRBJ1-5; the match to TRBD1 covers 9 bases. The CDR3 consists of 16 residues. V lost 7 bases, J lost 3 bases, and 10 bases stayed unmatched. The CDR3 sequence: CASTPSTGGDNQPQHF. The CDR3 DNA follows: TGTGCCAGCACTCCTTCAACAGGGGGCGACAATCAGCCCCAGCATTTT.

This clonotype occurred many times. The gene calls are TRBV6-4 and TRBJ2-5, with TRBD2 identical over 10 bases. The CDR3 is 18 amino acids. J gave up 1 base and V 5 bases, and 13 bases lay outside the gene matches. Germline CDR1 is MRHNA and CDR2 is SNTAGT. The CDR3 coding sequence is TGTGCCAGCAGTCCACCGGGACTAGCGAACTACCTCCAAGAGACCCAGTACTTC. Translating it yields CASSPPGLANYLQETQYF.

This chain joins TRBV24-1 and TRBJ1-2; possibly TRBD1 for D (5 bases). V lost 2 bases to trimming and J lost 8 bases, with 11 bases between them. This CDR3 spans 13 amino acids. CDR1 is KGHDR, CDR2 SFDVKD, per germline. In DNA, the CDR3 is TGTGCCACCAGTGATTGGGACGATCGGGGCTACACCTTC. It encodes CATSDWDDRGYTF.

This clonotype came up many times. The chain has TRBV30 and TRBJ2-4; 7 bases are shared with TRBD1. Germline V lookup: CDR1 GTSNPN, CDR2 SVGIG (reference sequence). The length of the CDR3 is 15 residues. V dropped 3 bases and J dropped 0; count of bases not matched to a gene: 5. CDR3 nucleotide sequence: TGTGCCTGGAGGGAACAGGGGCCAGCCAAAAACATTCAGTACTTC. Translated: CAWREQGPAKNIQYF.

The gene calls are TRBV29-1 and TRBJ1-1; D unclear. Per germline, CDR1 SQVTM and CDR2 ANQGSEA. V was clipped by 5 bases and J by 2 bases, with 9 bases between them. This CDR3 spans 12 amino acids. The CDR3 reads CSVTDGNTEAFF. CDR3 in DNA: TGCAGCGTTACTGACGGCAACACTGAAGCTTTCTTT.